This T cell receptor (beta chain) was observed in a study of blood T cell repertoires in COVID-19. Study-level background: Whether acute or convalescent, the COVID-19 samples came from the United States, Italy and Spain.

The study counted Cohort 3 donors as recovered given two negative PCRs, clearance, or symptom resolution. There are 16 residues in the CDR3. Germline CDR1 is LGHNA and CDR2 is YSLEER. Between the trimmed V and J ends, which lost 0 bases and 3 bases, there was a span of 14 bases. The data were produced by immunoSEQ multiplex PCR, yet TCRdb's version contains in-frame clones alone and is incomplete. This table holds about 180,000 clones, roughly 85% found once. The chain carries TRBV4-3 and TRBJ1-2; D may be TRBD1 (5 bases). The receptor was derived from a woman under 30 who had recovered from COVID-19. Sequencing was carried out using PBMCs or T cells enriched from blood (not recorded which). CDR3 bases: TGCGCCAGCAGCCAAGATATTCCGAGCAGGGACTATGGCTACACCTTC. Protein product: CASSQDIPSRDYGYTF.